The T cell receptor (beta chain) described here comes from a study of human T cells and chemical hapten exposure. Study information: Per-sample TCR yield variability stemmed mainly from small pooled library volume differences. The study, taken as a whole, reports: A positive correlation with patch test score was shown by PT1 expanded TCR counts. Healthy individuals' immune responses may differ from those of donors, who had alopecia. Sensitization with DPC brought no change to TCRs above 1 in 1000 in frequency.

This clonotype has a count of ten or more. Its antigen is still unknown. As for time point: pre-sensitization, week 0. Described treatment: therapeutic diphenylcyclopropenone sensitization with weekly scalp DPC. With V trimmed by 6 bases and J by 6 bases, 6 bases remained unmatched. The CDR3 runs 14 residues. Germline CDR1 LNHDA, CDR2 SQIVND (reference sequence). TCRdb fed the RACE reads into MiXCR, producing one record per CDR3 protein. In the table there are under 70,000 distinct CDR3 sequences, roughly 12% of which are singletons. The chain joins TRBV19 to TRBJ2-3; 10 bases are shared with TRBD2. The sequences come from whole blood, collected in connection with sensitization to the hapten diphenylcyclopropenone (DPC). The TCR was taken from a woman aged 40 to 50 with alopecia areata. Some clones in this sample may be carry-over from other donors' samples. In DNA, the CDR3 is TGTGCCAGTAGACTAGCGGGAAATGAGGATACGCAGTATTTT. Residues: CASRLAGNEDTQYF.